The 8 T cell receptor beta chains below were found in one sample sequenced in a study of human thymus T cells. Thymus tissue for the work was resected from patients undergoing corrective heart surgery. Produced via immunoSEQ multiplex PCR; TCRdb's table is partial and in-frame only. The table records roughly 130,000 clones, about 95% of them present only once. The sample was thymus tissue. The receptors were gathered from a boy under two years old with a congenital heart defect but otherwise immunologically healthy.

The chain carries TRBV27 and TRBJ2-2; 8 positions match TRBD1. The V segment lost 6 bases and the J segment 6 bases; nucleotides outside the gene matches: 9. Germline loops: CDR1 MNHEY, CDR2 SMNVEV (reference sequence). There are 15 residues in the CDR3. The CDR3 DNA is TGTGCCAGCAGGGCGCGACAGGGGAGTCCCGGGGAGCTGTTTTTT. Translated, it gives CASRARQGSPGELFF.

The chain uses TRBV6-5 and TRBJ2-7; D not resolved. CDR3 length: 12 residues. CDR1 MNHEY and CDR2 SVGAGI come from the germline V gene. V lost 0 bases and J 6 bases, leaving 6 bases between the germline ends. CDR3 region: CASSYSGSEQYF. The CDR3 DNA sequence: TGTGCCAGCAGTTACTCTGGCAGCGAGCAGTACTTC.

This clone was seen once. The V call is TRBV19, the J call TRBJ1-4, with D possibly TRBD1 on 5 matching bases. V lost 3 bases, J lost 3 bases, and 20 bases lay in between. CDR3 length: 18 residues. From germline, CDR1 is LNHDA and CDR2 SQIVND (reference sequence). The CDR3 DNA reads TGTGCCAGTAGTATCATCGAGGACAAAAAAGTGGCTAATGAAAAACTGTTTTTT. Protein product: CASSIIEDKKVANEKLFF.

The rearrangement uses TRBV4-2 and TRBJ2-7; D perhaps matches TRBD2 (6 bases). Germline V gene lookup returns CDR1 LGHNA and CDR2 YNFKEQ. The CDR3 is 15 amino acids. Trimming stripped 2 bases from V and 0 bases from J, with 11 bases between. The CDR3 region has the DNA TGTGCCAGCAGCCAACCGGGAGCGGTCTCCTACGAGCAGTACTTC. This codes for CASSQPGAVSYEQYF.

The chain carries TRBV5-6 and TRBJ2-7, with 8 positions matching TRBD1. There are 15 residues in the CDR3. V shed 0 bases and J 6 bases; nucleotides not matched to a gene: 8. Per the germline V gene, CDR1 is SGHDT and CDR2 is YYEEEE. The chain's CDR3 is CASSLGSTGGIEQYF. The CDR3, as DNA: TGTGCCAGCAGCTTGGGGTCCACAGGGGGGATCGAGCAGTACTTC.

The genes are TRBV18 and TRBJ1-6; D gene unclear. This CDR3 comprises 12 residues. The germline gives CDR1 KGHSH, CDR2 LQKENI. Trimming left V 4 bases short and J 8 bases short, with 6 bases between. The CDR3 reads CASSRAYSPLHF. CDR3 DNA: TGTGCCAGCTCACGGGCCTATTCACCCCTCCACTTT.

V is TRBV4-3 and J is TRBJ1-5; D possibly corresponds to TRBD1 (6 bases). V was cut by 1 base and J by 7 bases, with 14 bases left in between. The CDR3 contains 15 residues. The germline V gene has CDR1 LGHNA and CDR2 YSLEER. The CDR3 reads CASSQGRGVGQPQHF. Here the CDR3 DNA reads TGCGCCAGCAGCCAAGGAAGGGGGGTGGGCCAGCCCCAGCATTTT.

The chain has TRBV6-5 and TRBJ2-7; D remains ambiguous. The CDR3 sequence is 14 residues long. Germline loops: CDR1 MNHEY, CDR2 SVGAGI. With 4 bases removed from V and 2 bases from J, the gap between germline ends came to 12 bases. The CDR3 DNA sequence: TGTGCCAGCAGTTGTCCCCGGCCGCCCTACGAGCAGTACTTC. Its translation: CASSCPRPPYEQYF.